This T cell receptor (beta chain) derives from a study of T cell responses to AZD1222 COVID-19 vaccine (dated by TCRdb to about 2021). Concerning the study at large: TCR sequencing covered 233 trial participants: 200 to 220 given two doses of AZD1222 and 26 given two doses of MenACWY control vaccine. Trial participants were enrolled into age subgroups of 18-55, 56-69 and 70-plus years, which contained about 150, 27 and 61 TCR-sequenced participants, respectively.

The time point label of this sample denotes: baseline before first vaccination. This specimen's treatment or condition label, interpreted: meningococcal conjugate vaccine given as trial control. Vaccinee samples came from UK trials COV001 and COV002, including a single-blind randomized controlled phase 2/3 trial of AZD1222 (ChAdOx1 nCoV-19) in healthy adults. For TCRbeta chain sequencing, PBMC samples were collected from trial participants at day 0 and at day 28 after the second dose. Findings and caveats that apply to the study as a whole: The 56-69-year group was small, and its depth increase did not reach significance, likely because of low power. Vaccine-associated CD4 TCRs spanned the whole spike protein, with dominant responses in regions 160-218 and 743-854. Reportedly, close to half of the unique spike-specific TCRs recognized epitopes lying outside the regions that are mutated in the B.1.351 and B.1.1.7 variants. Because no day 14 peak-response samples were available, the repertoires could be characterized only after the peak T cell response. Participants were mostly white British and included more females than males, and it was suggested by the authors that clonal diversity may have been underestimated. After two AZD1222 doses, spike-specific TCR breadth and depth were significantly higher than at day 0 and than in MenACWY recipients. Only a handful of AZD1222 recipients were SARS-CoV-2 seropositive at baseline, limiting conclusions about previously exposed vaccinees.

The CDR3 regions of human TCRbeta chains were analyzed by immunosequencing. The authors processed their data as follows. Repertoire TCRs were checked for matches against a reference library of SARS-CoV-2-specific TCRs that had been generated using the MIRA antigen-specificity platform. Breadth meant the fraction of unique TCRs that were SARS-CoV-2-associated, whereas depth meant the fraction of total T cells that were SARS-CoV-2-associated. Using the MIRA data, each spike-specific TCR was assigned both to the spike region to which the TCR was reactive and to a CD4 or CD8 class. Log10-transformed breadth and depth values were compared by one-way ANOVA with Sidak's multiple comparisons tests. TCRdb holds this immuneACCESS table with in-frame rearrangements only. Some clones are missing; in checked studies, unresolved V genes explain under half, and the rest has no known cause. Clone size and V and J calls were adopted from that table, with D and trimming inferred from the DNA. Recorded for this sample are tens of thousands of clones; nearly 90% of them occurred a single time. Jointly, the top ten make up approximately 5.4% of the sample.

Ends trimmed: V by 5 bases, J by 7 bases; bases unmatched to a gene: 17. The CDR3 numbers 18 residues from cysteine through phenylalanine. The CDR3 DNA has 54 bases and is translated from base 1. The germline V gene gives CDR1 as SGHTA and CDR2 as FQGNSA. This clone was seen only once. Its antigen specificity is not known. No much larger clone exists at a distance of one base, and base qualities are not known. The material was peripheral blood, obtained on day 0 of MenACWY control vaccination. The V gene is TRBV7-2 and the J gene is TRBJ2-1, and 10 junctional nucleotides match TRBD2. The clonotype originates from an adult in good health. Read as DNA, the sequence is TGTGCCAGCAGCCCCCTCCGCAGAAGCGGGGGGGCCGGGAATGAGCAGTTCTTC. Its translation is CASSPLRRSGGAGNEQFF.